What follows is one T cell receptor (beta chain) and its context. The antigen is unknown. The CDR3 contains 13 residues. Trimming removed 6 bases from V and 5 bases from J, with 14 bases in between. Germline lookup yields CDR1 SEHNR and CDR2 FQNEAQ (reference sequence). Sequenced by immunoSEQ multiplex PCR; TCRdb stores in-frame clones only, minus some. Counted here are about 29,000 clones, about 76% occurring once; the ten biggest clones make up approximately 7.5%. Time point noted: week 35, safety follow-up. Doses comprised 300 ug of mutant IDH1 20-mer peptide each, plus topical imiquimod. The record originates from a study of a mutant IDH1 vaccine in newly diagnosed glioma. The overall study: Vaccine administration was initiated 4-6 weeks following radiotherapy alone, or with temozolomide cycles.

General observations from the study: The vaccine induced immune responses, and these occurred in around 93% of patients.

The chain is built from TRBV7-9 and TRBJ2-7; D remains ambiguous. The clonotype was recovered from a man aged 45-60 years with glioma. This specimen was PBMCs, taken from a glioma patient whose treatment included an IDH1 peptide vaccine. CDR3 nucleotide sequence: TGTGCCAGCAGTCTGGTTGATCGAGACGAGCAGTACTTC. Translating it yields CASSLVDRDEQYF.